The text below deals with one TCR beta chain. Its antigen is not known. The data are from a study of T cell responses to AZD1222 COVID-19 vaccine. Study findings and constraints: A rise in Spike-specific TCR breadth and depth followed two AZD1222 doses. Only a handful of AZD1222 recipients, six or seven in all, had baseline seropositivity. The sample set comprised mostly white British donors with more females, and clonal diversity was possibly underestimated. Samples come after the peak T cell response, not at day 14.

Trimming cost V 2 bases and J 2 bases, with 6 bases left between them. Germline CDR1 LNHDA, CDR2 SQIVND (reference sequence). The CDR3 runs 13 residues. Using immunoSEQ multiplex PCR, the repertoire was profiled, and TCRdb retains in-frame clones only, with some absent. The table has some 130,000 clones, about 90% seen once; the top ten hold 1.9%. The source of this sequence is an adult who received the AZD1222 COVID-19 vaccine. The chain carries TRBV19 and TRBJ1-1; D ambiguous. Sequencing used peripheral blood, obtained 28 days after the second AZD1222 dose. The CDR3 nucleotides are TGTGCCAGTAGTATAATACCCAACACTGAAGCTTTCTTT. This codes for CASSIIPNTEAFF.